The 30 T cell receptor beta chains given below trace back to one sample, sequenced in a study of CD4 T cells in relation to SARS-CoV-2 and coronaviruses. Using immunoSEQ multiplex PCR, the repertoire was profiled, and TCRdb retains in-frame clones only, with some absent. This sample has some 20,000 clones, with about 78% found just once. Their cognate antigens are unknown. Before the COVID-19 pandemic, during about 2011-2018, CD4+ T cells were taken from unexposed donors. The cells were cultured for around ten days before CD4+ T cells were isolated. The specimen was CD4+ T cells from PBMCs, cultured in vitro. The origin of the receptors is a human donor in good health.

This clone was observed a handful of times. The chain is built from TRBV21-1 and TRBJ2-7; the D call TRBD2 from the table was never checked on the DNA. TRBV21-1 is a recognized pseudogene. There are 16 residues in the CDR3. The CDR3 region is CASSKKGSLTAYEQYF. The CDR3 coding sequence is TGTGCCAGCAGCAAAAAAGGGAGTTTGACGGCCTACGAGCAGTACTTC.

This rearrangement joins TRBV6-5 to TRBJ1-5; D is unresolved. The CDR3 is made up of 14 amino acids. Trimming removed 6 bases at V and 3 bases at J, with 12 bases between. Germline V gene sequence: CDR1 MNHEY, CDR2 SVGAGI. CDR3 in amino acids: CASSSDGNNQPQHF. For the CDR3, the DNA is TGTGCCAGCAGCTCAGACGGCAACAATCAGCCCCAGCATTTT.

V gene TRBV5-1 combines with J gene TRBJ1-4, with a tentative D call TRBD1 (5 bases). The CDR3 contains 14 residues. Per germline, CDR1 SGHRS and CDR2 YFSETQ. With 1 base removed from V and 6 bases from J, the gap between germline ends came to 10 bases. CDR3 residues: CASSLRGRDEKLFF. DNA of the CDR3: TGCGCCAGCAGCTTGCGGGGCCGAGATGAAAAACTGTTTTTT. Using reference TRBV5-1 and TRBJ1-4 for the parts outside the CDR3, the full variable domain is KAGVTQTPRYLIKTRGQQVTLSCSPISGHRSVSWYQQTPGQGLQFLFEYFSETQRNKGNFPGRFSGRQFSNSRSEMNVSTLELGDSALYLCASSLRGRDEKLFFGSGTQLSVL.

The genes are TRBV5-1 and TRBJ2-7; tentative D call: TRBD1 (5 bases). Trimming cost V 5 bases and J 3 bases, with 18 bases left between them. Germline values: CDR1 SGHRS, CDR2 YFSETQ. CDR3 length equals 15 residues. CDR3 amino acids: CASRMLTGWDYEQYF. CDR3 nucleotides: TGCGCCAGCAGGATGTTAACAGGATGGGACTACGAGCAGTACTTC.

This chain uses TRBV25-1 with TRBJ2-1; TRBD2 aligns across 8 bases. The junction had 11 bases not matched to a gene; V was cut back by 6 bases and J by 4 bases. The V gene's germline CDR1 is MGHDK and CDR2 SYGVNS. CDR3 length equals 16 residues. CDR3 in amino acids: CASSQTSVSLYNEQFF. CDR3 DNA sequence: TGTGCCAGCAGCCAGACTAGCGTGAGTCTTTACAATGAGCAGTTCTTC.

This chain connects TRBV27 to TRBJ2-7; D unclear. The CDR3 is made up of 13 amino acids. Germline loops: CDR1 MNHEY, CDR2 SMNVEV (reference sequence). Deletions cut 1 base from V and 7 bases from J, with 11 bases between. The CDR3 nucleotides are TGTGCCAGCAGTTTATTCCCTGCTCGAGAGCAGTACTTC. It codes for CASSLFPAREQYF.

The V gene is TRBV18, the J gene TRBJ2-7, with D perhaps TRBD1 (5 bases). CDR1 and CDR2 (germline): KGHSH, LQKENI. The V and J ends lost 0 bases and 7 bases respectively, with 13 bases between them. The CDR3 totals 14 residues. CDR3 loop: CASSPPTDLGEQYF. DNA of the CDR3: TGTGCCAGCTCACCACCGACAGACTTGGGGGAGCAGTACTTC.

The V call is TRBV7-9, the J call TRBJ1-2, with D perhaps TRBD1 (6 bases). Trimming took off 5 bases at V and 8 bases at J, with 15 bases between the two ends. The CDR3 extends over 13 amino acids. The V gene's germline CDR1 is SEHNR and CDR2 FQNEAQ (reference sequence). This CDR3 reads CASSLGGWEGYTF. CDR3 coding DNA: TGTGCCAGCAGCCTAGGGGGTTGGGAAGGCTACACCTTC. The whole variable domain, remainder taken from reference TRBV7-9 and TRBJ1-2, is DTGVSQNPRHKITKRGQNVTFRCDPISEHNRLYWYRQTLGQGPEFLTYFQNEAQLEKSRLLSDRFSAERPKGSFSTLEIQRTEQGDSAMYLCASSLGGWEGYTFGSGTRLTVV.

The rearrangement joins TRBV14 to TRBJ1-1; no firm D call. Trimming took off 2 bases at V and 3 bases at J, with 4 bases between the two ends. Germline-derived CDR1 and CDR2 are SGHDN and FVKESK. The CDR3 is 12 amino acids. CDR3: CASSQPHTEAFF. Written as DNA, the CDR3 is TGTGCCAGCAGCCAACCTCACACTGAAGCTTTCTTT.

CDR3 sequence (DNA): TGCAGCGTTGATAGAGGCGGGACAGGGGAGGTGGGAGGCTACACCTTC. Translated, it gives CSVDRGGTGEVGGYTF. The J gene is TRBJ1-2, the V gene TRBV29-1; 10 bases fit TRBD1. Germline-derived CDR1 and CDR2 are SQVTM and ANQGSEA. Trimming took 3 bases from V and 8 from J; bases not matched to a gene: 15. The CDR3 has 16 amino acids.

The chain recombines TRBV21-1 with TRBJ1-1. TRBV21-1 is reported as a pseudogene. CDR3 length: 8 amino acids. CDR3: CAGGEAFF. CDR3 DNA: TGTGCCGGGGGTGAAGCTTTCTTT.

This CDR3 is CASSQGQGQETQYF. The CDR3 nucleotides are TGTGCCAGCAGCCAGGGACAGGGCCAAGAGACCCAGTACTTC. The chain carries TRBV3-1 (or the pseudogene TRBV3-2) and TRBJ2-5; 9 positions match TRBD1. In germline, CDR1 is LGHDT, CDR2 YNNKEL (reference sequence). V lost 3 bases and J lost 1; bases outside the gene matches: 0. The CDR3 is 14 residues long.

This rearrangement joins TRBV30 to TRBJ2-5; TRBD1 or TRBD2 may be the D gene (5 bases each). Germline values: CDR1 GTSNPN, CDR2 SVGIG (reference sequence). Trimming cost V 0 bases and J 5 bases, with 19 bases left between them. The CDR3 extends over 16 amino acids. The CDR3 DNA reads TGTGCCTGGAGTGTATTTGGGCAGGGACGGCGGGAGACCCAGTACTTC. This translates into CAWSVFGQGRRETQYF.

The sample holds a few counts of this clone. The V and J genes are TRBV19 and TRBJ1-1, with a weak D call TRBD1 (6 bases). The V end was cut by 0 bases, the J end by 0 bases, with 11 bases between. Per the germline V gene, CDR1 is LNHDA and CDR2 is SQIVND (reference sequence). This CDR3 region has 16 residues. This CDR3 reads CASSIDLRGVNTEAFF. CDR3 coding DNA: TGTGCCAGTAGTATAGATCTTAGGGGGGTGAACACTGAAGCTTTCTTT.

This clone has a single count. This chain joins TRBV15 and TRBJ2-7; 7 positions match TRBD1. From germline, CDR1 is LNHNV and CDR2 YYDKDF (reference sequence). The CDR3 is 14 residues long. Losses at the gene ends were 4 bases for V and 2 bases for J; bases not matched to a gene: 5. This CDR3 is CATSTRQGPYEQYF. As DNA, the CDR3 is TGTGCCACCAGCACCCGACAGGGCCCCTACGAGCAGTACTTC.

This clone was recorded once. The chain carries TRBV3-1 (or the pseudogene TRBV3-2) and TRBJ2-3; 11 bases match TRBD2. Germline CDR1 and CDR2: LGHDT and YNNKEL (reference sequence). The CDR3 spans 16 residues. Trimming cost V 4 bases and J 6 bases; bases outside gene matches: 9. This CDR3 is CASSPGTSGAGDTQYF. The CDR3 DNA follows: TGTGCCAGCAGCCCGGGGACTAGCGGCGCGGGGGATACGCAGTATTTT.

The rearrangement links TRBV19 to TRBJ2-5, with TRBD1 identical over 7 bases. The CDR3 sequence is 15 residues long. The V and J ends lost 3 bases and 2 bases, in that order; junction bases with no gene match: 6. Germline V lookup: CDR1 LNHDA, CDR2 SQIVND (reference sequence). In nucleotides, the CDR3 is TGTGCCAGTAGTATTGGGGACAGAGAACAAGAGACCCAGTACTTC. This sequence encodes CASSIGDREQETQYF.

The table lists this clone with a few counts. The chain has TRBV24-1 and TRBJ2-2; 8 bases align to TRBD2. Germline loops: CDR1 KGHDR, CDR2 SFDVKD. The J segment lost 3 bases and the V segment lost 3 bases, leaving 20 bases of the junction unmatched. There are 21 residues in the CDR3. This CDR3 is CATSDKMVFVLGTRDTGELFF. DNA for the CDR3: TGTGCCACCAGTGATAAAATGGTCTTTGTTTTAGGGACTAGAGACACCGGGGAGCTGTTTTTT.

This chain links TRBV28 with TRBJ1-1; the match to TRBD1 covers 7 bases. Germline loops: CDR1 MDHEN, CDR2 SYDVKM. The CDR3 is 16 residues long. V was clipped by 4 bases and J by 4 bases; unmatched bases: 12. CDR3 DNA: TGTGCCAGCAGTTCCGACCACAGGGGATTTGGCACTGAAGCTTTCTTT. Translation gives CASSSDHRGFGTEAFF.

The chain has TRBV3-1 (or the pseudogene TRBV3-2) and TRBJ1-4; D ambiguous. Germline CDR1 and CDR2: LGHDT and YNNKEL (reference sequence). Trimming shortened V by 4 bases and J by 3 bases, and 9 bases separated the two germline ends. This CDR3 is 14 amino acids long. CDR3 residues: CASSPGEPNEKLFF. As DNA, the CDR3 is TGTGCCAGCAGCCCCGGGGAACCTAATGAAAAACTGTTTTTT.

The chain has TRBV11-2 and TRBJ2-1; 10 bases map to TRBD2. This CDR3 comprises 14 residues. Trimming took 5 bases from V and 9 from J; bases not matched to a gene: 7. Germline CDR1 reads SGHAT; CDR2 reads FQNNGV. CDR3 loop: CASSTSAGGFEQFF. The CDR3 region has the DNA TGTGCCAGCAGCACATCAGCGGGAGGGTTTGAGCAGTTCTTC.

The chain joins TRBV7-3 to TRBJ2-2; 8 nucleotides line up with TRBD1. V lost 6 bases, J lost 4 bases, and 7 bases stayed unmatched. There are 15 residues in the CDR3. CDR1 and CDR2 (germline): SGHTA, FQGTGA. CDR3 in amino acids: CASRTGTGRTGELFF. CDR3 in DNA: TGTGCCAGCAGAACCGGGACAGGTCGCACCGGGGAGCTGTTTTTT.

The chain has TRBV2 and TRBJ1-5; TRBD1 might be the D (6 bases). The CDR3 has 14 amino acids. Trimming took off 5 bases at V and 7 bases at J, with 15 bases between the two ends. Germline V CDR1 and CDR2: SNHLY, FYNNEI. The CDR3 spells CASSRVQGRQPQHF. For the CDR3, the DNA is TGTGCCAGCAGTCGGGTACAGGGACGACAGCCCCAGCATTTT.

This chain uses TRBV4-2 with TRBJ2-5, with TRBD1 as a possible D gene (5 bases). The CDR3 covers 14 residues. Germline V lookup: CDR1 LGHNA, CDR2 YNFKEQ. V gave up 4 bases and J gave up 3 bases, with 12 bases separating them. For the CDR3, the DNA is TGTGCCAGCAGCCGCGTAGGGGCTGAAGAGACCCAGTACTTC. The encoded protein is CASSRVGAEETQYF.

V usage is TRBV10-3 and J usage is TRBJ2-6, with 7 nucleotides matching TRBD1. This CDR3 is built from 15 residues. J lost 0 bases, V lost 10 bases, and 6 bases had no gene match. Germline V gene sequence: CDR1 ENHRY, CDR2 SYGVKD. CDR3: CASRDSLSGANVLTF. Here the CDR3 DNA reads TGTGCCAGCCGGGACAGCCTCTCTGGGGCCAACGTCCTGACTTTC.

Only one count was recorded for this clone. The chain links TRBV3-1 (or the pseudogene TRBV3-2) to TRBJ2-7; TRBD2 might be the D (7 bases). Trimming cost V 3 bases and J 4 bases, with 16 bases left between them. The CDR3 length is 15 residues. Germline CDR1 LGHDT, CDR2 YNNKEL (reference sequence). CDR3 nucleotide sequence: TGTGCCAGCAGCCAGTTAGGGGGGGGGCCTTACGAGCAGTACTTC. As protein: CASSQLGGGPYEQYF.

This clone was detected only a few times. This chain joins TRBV9 and TRBJ2-4; 9 nucleotides agree with TRBD1. Germline V CDR1 and CDR2: SGDLS, YYNGEE. After removal of 2 bases from V and 7 bases from J, the junction contained 4 bases not matched to a gene. The CDR3 is made up of 14 amino acids. In DNA, the CDR3 is TGTGCCAGCAGCGTGGGACAGGGCCTGAACATTCAGTACTTC. Translated: CASSVGQGLNIQYF.

This clone was recorded once. This sequence joins TRBV15 and TRBJ2-7; D gene ambiguous. The CDR3 spans 13 residues. V was pared by 6 bases and J by 2 bases, with 11 bases between. CDR1 LNHNV and CDR2 YYDKDF come from the germline V gene (reference sequence). For the CDR3, the DNA is TGTGCCACCAGGCTATCAGGAACCTACGAGCAGTACTTC. This encodes CATRLSGTYEQYF.

This clone was seen just once. This chain joins TRBV25-1 and TRBJ2-5; a possible D gene is TRBD2 (5 bases). CDR1 is MGHDK and CDR2 is SYGVNS in the germline V gene. The V and J ends lost 3 bases and 2 bases respectively, with 7 bases between them. There are 13 residues in the CDR3. CDR3 residues: CASSEAGQETQYF. The CDR3 coding sequence is TGTGCCAGCAGTGAGGCGGGTCAAGAGACCCAGTACTTC.

This clone was recorded a few times. The gene calls are TRBV4-2 and TRBJ2-2; D not resolved. V gave up 1 base and J gave up 2 bases, with 8 bases separating them. The CDR3 totals 15 residues. The V gene's germline CDR1 is LGHNA and CDR2 YNFKEQ. The CDR3: CASSQGAANTGELFF. The CDR3 DNA follows: TGTGCCAGCAGCCAAGGGGCGGCAAACACCGGGGAGCTGTTTTTT.